The 30 T cell receptor beta chains presented below share a single source sample, sequenced in a study of cytomegalovirus exposure and HLA in healthy donors. PCR used 60 Vbeta primers and 13 Jbeta primers. The data were produced by immunoSEQ multiplex PCR, yet TCRdb's version contains in-frame clones alone and is incomplete. The repertoire holds 97,000 or so clones, with over 80% as singletons. The sequencing input was PBMCs. Receptors originate from a man between 40 and 49 years old in good health and CMV-seronegative.

J is TRBJ2-1 and V is TRBV7-3, with 13 nucleotides matching TRBD2. After removal of 3 bases from V and 6 bases from J, the junction contained 5 bases not matched to a gene. The CDR3 contains 16 residues. From germline, CDR1 is SGHTA and CDR2 FQGTGA. CDR3 nucleotides: TGTGCCAGCAGCTTGACTAGCGGGGGGTACTCCAATGAGCAGTTCTTC. This sequence encodes CASSLTSGGYSNEQFF.

The V gene is TRBV6-6, the J gene TRBJ1-6; no clear D gene. Trimming removed 0 bases at V and 7 bases at J, with 10 bases between. Germline loops: CDR1 MNHNY, CDR2 SVGAGI (reference sequence). CDR3 length: 15 amino acids. The CDR3 reads CASSYSIQRNSPLHF. The CDR3 DNA is TGTGCCAGCAGTTACTCGATTCAGAGGAATTCACCCCTCCACTTT.

This clone appeared once. The chain combines TRBV5-1 with TRBJ1-1; unclear D gene. The CDR3 has 12 amino acids. Germline CDR1 SGHRS, CDR2 YFSETQ. With 3 bases removed from V and 1 base from J, the gap between germline ends came to 4 bases. CDR3 in amino acids: CASSSQNTEAFF. The CDR3 DNA reads TGCGCCAGCAGCTCCCAGAACACTGAAGCTTTCTTT.

The chain is built from TRBV9 and TRBJ2-3; the match to TRBD2 covers 8 bases. The CDR3 spans 16 residues. The trim removed 4 bases at V and 5 bases at J, leaving 12 bases unmatched. CDR1 is SGDLS and CDR2 is YYNGEE in the germline V gene. As DNA, the CDR3 is TGTGCCAGCAGCCCCCGGGGGGGGGCCATGGGAGATACGCAGTATTTT. Translation gives CASSPRGGAMGDTQYF.

The gene calls are TRBV10-1 and TRBJ2-4; 10 nucleotides align to TRBD2. Germline lookup yields CDR1 WNHNN and CDR2 SYGVQD (reference sequence). The CDR3 covers 16 residues. Trimming at V came to 6 bases and at J to 0 bases, leaving 5 bases not matched to a gene. The CDR3 bases are TGCGCCAGCAGACTAGCGGGGACCCTAGCCAAAAACATTCAGTACTTC. Residues: CASRLAGTLAKNIQYF.

The chain carries TRBV19 and TRBJ2-7; D might be TRBD1 (6 bases). V was cut by 5 bases and J by 5 bases, with 13 bases left in between. The CDR3 is 13 residues long. Germline values: CDR1 LNHDA, CDR2 SQIVND (reference sequence). CDR3 sequence reads: CASSPGPGDEQYF. The DNA for the CDR3 is TGTGCCAGTAGTCCAGGGCCAGGGGACGAGCAGTACTTC.

The chain employs TRBV6-5 and TRBJ1-1; the match to TRBD1 covers 7 bases. V was clipped by 5 bases and J by 3 bases; unmatched bases: 6. CDR3 size: 14 residues. Germline CDR1 MNHEY, CDR2 SVGAGI. Here the CDR3 reads CASSRRDSHTEAFF. DNA for the CDR3: TGTGCCAGCAGTAGACGGGACAGCCACACTGAAGCTTTCTTT.

The chain links TRBV29-1 to TRBJ1-3; D possibly corresponds to TRBD1 (5 bases). The CDR3 runs to 13 residues. From germline, CDR1 is SQVTM and CDR2 ANQGSEA. Trimming removed 7 bases at V and 1 base at J, with 11 bases between. The CDR3 bases are TGCAGCGCAATGACAGTGTCTGGAAACACCATATATTTT. Its protein product is CSAMTVSGNTIYF.

The V and J genes are TRBV27 and TRBJ2-7; the D gene is possibly TRBD2 (5 bases). The germline gives CDR1 MNHEY, CDR2 SMNVEV (reference sequence). This CDR3 contains 13 residues. Trimming stripped 7 bases from V and 0 bases from J, with 10 bases between. DNA of the CDR3: TGTGCCAGCAAGGTCGGAGGCTCCTACGAGCAGTACTTC. It encodes CASKVGGSYEQYF.

This clone appeared a single time. The chain is built from TRBV5-1 and TRBJ2-3; TRBD1 matches 8 bases. V lost 4 bases and J lost 3; bases outside the gene matches: 4. The CDR3 runs 14 residues. Germline CDR1 and CDR2: SGHRS and YFSETQ. The CDR3 spells CASSLDRGTDTQYF. DNA for the CDR3: TGCGCCAGCAGCCTAGACAGGGGTACAGATACGCAGTATTTT.

V and J are TRBV9 and TRBJ2-7; TRBD2 agrees at 9 bases. CDR3 length equals 16 residues. V lost 4 bases and J lost 2; bases outside the gene matches: 10. CDR1 SGDLS and CDR2 YYNGEE come from the germline V gene. This CDR3 is CASSPRGAGGPYEQYF. The DNA for the CDR3 is TGTGCCAGCAGCCCTCGGGGAGCGGGGGGTCCCTACGAGCAGTACTTC.

The gene calls are TRBV5-4 and TRBJ1-6; 7 bases fit TRBD1. The CDR3 has 17 residues. Germline loops: CDR1 SGHNT, CDR2 YYREEE (reference sequence). The ends lost 3 bases at V and 6 bases at J; junction bases unmatched: 12. The DNA of the CDR3 is TGTGCCAGCAGCTCTTCCCTTGGGACAGCCGCTAATTCACCCCTCCACTTT. It translates to CASSSSLGTAANSPLHF.

The rearrangement links TRBV19 to TRBJ1-4, with TRBD1 identical over 7 bases. After removal of 2 bases from V and 5 bases from J, the junction contained 2 bases not matched to a gene. Germline CDR1 and CDR2: LNHDA and SQIVND (reference sequence). The CDR3 runs to 14 residues. The CDR3 reads CASSIQGGNEKLFF. Here the CDR3 DNA reads TGTGCCAGTAGTATACAGGGGGGAAATGAAAAACTGTTTTTT.

This rearrangement joins TRBV19 to TRBJ1-2; no firm D call. This CDR3 spans 15 amino acids. Per germline, CDR1 LNHDA and CDR2 SQIVND (reference sequence). V was cut by 3 bases and J by 0 bases, with 11 bases left in between. The CDR3, as DNA: TGTGCCAGTAGTATTTGGGCAGCTACTAACTATGGCTACACCTTC. Translating gives CASSIWAATNYGYTF.

Only one count was recorded for this clone. The chain recombines TRBV5-4 with TRBJ2-3, with TRBD2 matching over 10 bases. Losses at the gene ends were 4 bases for V and 2 bases for J; bases not matched to a gene: 4. This CDR3 has 15 residues. Germline values: CDR1 SGHNT, CDR2 YYREEE (reference sequence). The chain's CDR3 is CASSGGLADTDTQYF. In DNA, the CDR3 is TGTGCCAGCAGCGGCGGACTAGCGGACACAGATACGCAGTATTTT.

The V and J genes are TRBV5-1 and TRBJ2-3; 7 bases line up with TRBD2. After removal of 0 bases from V and 0 bases from J, the junction contained 10 bases not matched to a gene. The V gene's germline CDR1 is SGHRS and CDR2 YFSETQ. The CDR3 covers 18 residues. In nucleotides, the CDR3 is TGCGCCAGCAGCTTGGCCGGGGGGACTTCGACTAGCACAGATACGCAGTATTTT. Residues: CASSLAGGTSTSTDTQYF.

The chain is built from TRBV4-3 and TRBJ1-2; TRBD1 matches 8 bases. Germline V CDR1 and CDR2: LGHNA, YSLEER. The CDR3 spans 16 residues. V trimming: 4 bases; J trimming: 1 base; junction bases outside the gene matches: 8. For the CDR3, the DNA is TGCGCCAGCAGCCCTCGGACAGGGATGGTTAACTATGGCTACACCTTC. It yields the protein CASSPRTGMVNYGYTF.

This clone has a single count. The rearrangement joins TRBV19 to TRBJ1-6; D is uncertain. Germline lookup yields CDR1 LNHDA and CDR2 SQIVND (reference sequence). V lost 2 bases and J 0 bases, leaving 11 bases between the germline ends. The CDR3 covers 17 residues. The CDR3 DNA follows: TGTGCCAGTAGTATACAGGCTTCCGACTCCTATAATTCACCCCTCCACTTT. Translated, it gives CASSIQASDSYNSPLHF.

V usage is TRBV4-1 and J usage is TRBJ2-2; tentatively, D is TRBD2 (5 bases). The CDR3 extends over 14 amino acids. The V and J ends lost 3 bases and 6 bases respectively, with 11 bases between them. Looked up from germline, CDR1 is MGHRA and CDR2 is YSYEKL. This chain's CDR3 is CASSHPDGAGELFF. Here the CDR3 DNA reads TGCGCCAGCAGCCACCCGGACGGGGCCGGGGAGCTGTTTTTT.

The chain links TRBV2 to TRBJ1-6, with unresolved D. Germline V gives CDR1 SNHLY, CDR2 FYNNEI. The CDR3 runs 15 residues. V was cut by 8 bases and J by 4 bases, with 15 bases left in between. The CDR3 nucleotides are TGTGCCAGCCTCGACTTGACCCAGTATAATTCACCCCTCCACTTT. As protein: CASLDLTQYNSPLHF.

The rearrangement links TRBV5-1 to TRBJ1-5; 7 positions match TRBD1. The CDR3 runs to 16 residues. After removal of 0 bases from V and 3 bases from J, the junction contained 6 bases not matched to a gene. The germline gives CDR1 SGHRS, CDR2 YFSETQ. In DNA, the CDR3 is TGCGCCAGCAGCTTGGGGGGGGACAGTTACAATCAGCCCCAGCATTTT. The encoded protein is CASSLGGDSYNQPQHF.

This clone was detected a few times. The V call is TRBV2, the J call TRBJ1-2, with D maybe TRBD1 (5 bases). Germline CDR1 reads SNHLY; CDR2 reads FYNNEI. The CDR3 spans 12 residues. Trimming took off 3 bases at V and 8 bases at J, with 10 bases between the two ends. CDR3 protein: CASSDGACGYTF. In nucleotides, the CDR3 is TGTGCCAGCAGTGATGGGGCTTGCGGCTACACCTTC. The whole variable domain, filled in from reference TRBV2 and TRBJ1-2, reads EPEVTQTPSHQVTQMGQEVILRCVPISNHLYFYWYRQILGQKVEFLVSFYNNEISEKSEIFDDQFSVERPDGSNFTLKIRSTKLEDSAMYFCASSDGACGYTFGSGTRLTVV.

The chain links TRBV29-1 to TRBJ1-5, with D unclear. This CDR3 comprises 13 residues. V shed 4 bases and J shed 5 bases, with 12 bases lying between them. The germline V gene encodes CDR1 SQVTM and CDR2 ANQGSEA. CDR3 protein: CSVAGSGDQPQHF. In DNA form, the CDR3 reads TGCAGCGTTGCGGGGAGTGGGGATCAGCCCCAGCATTTT.

The J gene is TRBJ1-1, the V gene TRBV4-1, with 7 bases identical to TRBD1. The CDR3 is 15 residues long. The germline gives CDR1 MGHRA, CDR2 YSYEKL. With V trimmed by 1 base and J by 2 bases, 4 bases remained unmatched. The CDR3 nucleotides are TGCGCCAGCAGCCAAGGGACAGGATTCAACACTGAAGCTTTCTTT. It yields the protein CASSQGTGFNTEAFF.

V gene TRBV25-1 combines with J gene TRBJ1-1, with a weak D call TRBD1 (5 bases). Germline V gene sequence: CDR1 MGHDK, CDR2 SYGVNS. CDR3 length: 12 residues. V was clipped by 7 bases and J by 9 bases, with 15 bases between them. The chain's CDR3 is CASKFLQGKAFF. Written as DNA, the CDR3 is TGTGCCAGCAAATTCCTTCAGGGTAAAGCTTTCTTT.

This clone was counted between two and nine times. The chain uses TRBV29-1 and TRBJ2-2, with 7 bases fitting TRBD1. Germline-derived CDR1 and CDR2 are SQVTM and ANQGSEA. Unmatched junction bases numbered 12, after V lost 4 bases and J lost 7 bases. The CDR3 length is 15 residues. The CDR3 loop reads CSVGGSTGSGGELFF. Here the CDR3 DNA reads TGCAGCGTTGGGGGGTCGACAGGGTCCGGCGGGGAGCTGTTTTTT.

The chain couples TRBV11-3 to TRBJ2-1; a possible D gene is TRBD2 (5 bases). This CDR3 spans 12 amino acids. The V and J ends lost 5 bases and 9 bases respectively, with 11 bases between them. Per germline, CDR1 SGHNT and CDR2 YENEEA. The CDR3 loop reads CASSPRGREQFF. Here the CDR3 DNA reads TGTGCCAGCAGCCCCCGGGGTCGTGAGCAGTTCTTC.

J is TRBJ1-2 and V is TRBV21-1; the table's D call TRBD1 went unverified against the DNA. TRBV21-1 is deemed a pseudogene. The CDR3 covers 16 residues. The CDR3 DNA follows: TGTGCCAGCAGCCCCCCCGAAGCAGGGTTAGAGTATGGCTACACCTTC. It codes for CASSPPEAGLEYGYTF.

The chain recombines TRBV12-5 with TRBJ1-4; D not certain. Germline CDR1 LGHNT, CDR2 FRNRAP. The CDR3 covers 14 residues. The V end lost 0 bases, the J end lost 6 bases, and 8 bases lay between the germline ends. The CDR3 spells CASGLVAGDEKLFF. The CDR3 nucleotides are TGTGCTAGTGGTTTGGTCGCCGGAGATGAAAAACTGTTTTTT.

For the CDR3, the DNA is TGCGCCAGCAGCCGAGAACAGGGAAGGGGCAACACCGGGGAGCTGTTTTTT. Translating it yields CASSREQGRGNTGELFF. V gene TRBV4-1 combines with J gene TRBJ2-2, with D possibly matching TRBD1 (6 bases). V was clipped by 4 bases and J by 2 bases, with 17 bases between them. The germline V gene has CDR1 MGHRA and CDR2 YSYEKL. This CDR3 has 17 amino acids.